This entry is about one T cell receptor (beta chain). The CDR3 runs to 16 residues. Per germline, CDR1 DFQATT and CDR2 SNEGSKA (reference sequence). TCR beta was sequenced from UMI-tagged 5' RACE libraries. TCRdb reprocessed the 5' RACE reads and keeps a single row for each CDR3 protein, giving no DNA. Its table lists about 4,800 distinct CDR3 sequences. These data belong to a study of human CD8 memory T cell subsets. Buffy coats from healthy donors yielded the PBMC. Per subset, duplicate vials of more than 130,000 sorted CD8+ T cells supplied RNA. This TCR was recovered from a human donor in good health. Sequencing input: CD8+ effector memory T cells (TEM) sorted from PBMCs. Subset indicated: effector memory CD8 T cells, CCR7- CD45RO+ CD95+. This chain joins TRBV20-1 and TRBJ1-5; TCRdb outputs TRBD1, but without DNA this stays unchecked. CDR3 region: CSAAGVGQGDYQPQHF.